Listed below are T cell receptor beta chains from one sample, sequenced in a study of T cell repertoires in cytomegalovirus infection. Which antigens these TCRs recognize remains unknown. Each CDR3 protein gets one entry after TCRdb re-called the reads with MiXCR. Altogether some 350,000 distinct CDR3 sequences are present, about 28% being singletons, with the ten largest covering about 19%. The sequenced sample was cultured PBMCs, obtained from culture after CMV antigen stimulation. The receptor set was obtained from a human donor in good health (CMV status not recorded). Some clones in this sample may be carry-over from other donors' samples. Both conserved end residues are part of each CDR3. Fields, in order: V gene, J gene, clone size, D gene, CDR3 protein, CDR3 DNA. A D gene is named only where the DNA matches it firmly. Part of the rows lack a size; the others show once, few, many or a class for expanded clones.

V gene: TRBV19; J gene: TRBJ1-1; clone size: few; D gene: .; CDR3 protein: CASRREQTEAFF; CDR3 DNA: TGTGCCAGTAGAAGGGAGCAGACTGAAGCTTTCTTT
V gene: TRBV6-1; J gene: TRBJ1-2; clone size: few; D gene: TRBD1; CDR3 protein: CASSWGQGQNGYTF; CDR3 DNA: TGTGCCAGCAGTTGGGGACAGGGGCAAAATGGCTACACCTTC
V gene: TRBV12-3/TRBV12-4; J gene: TRBJ1-3; clone size: many; D gene: .; CDR3 protein: CASSFGQLLGLFRPSSGNTIYF; CDR3 DNA: TGTGCCAGCAGTTTTGGGCAATTACTGGGGCTATTCCGGCCAAGCTCTGGAAACACCATATATTTT
V gene: TRBV7-9; J gene: TRBJ2-5; clone size: .; D gene: TRBD2; CDR3 protein: CASSLVTSEETQYF; CDR3 DNA: TGTGCCAGCAGCTTAGTTACTAGCGAGGAGACCCAGTACTTC
V gene: TRBV19; J gene: TRBJ1-5; clone size: .; D gene: TRBD1; CDR3 protein: CASSSQGALQPQHF; CDR3 DNA: TGTGCCAGTAGTAGTCAGGGGGCGCTTCAGCCCCAGCATTTT
V gene: TRBV20-1; J gene: TRBJ2-5; clone size: .; D gene: TRBD2; CDR3 protein: CSARSRTAGWKETQYF; CDR3 DNA: TGCAGTGCTAGGTCCCGTACAGCGGGGTGGAAAGAGACCCAGTACTTC
V gene: TRBV28; J gene: TRBJ2-7; clone size: few; D gene: TRBD1; CDR3 protein: CASSPTGQGAKSYEQYF; CDR3 DNA: TGTGCCAGCAGTCCTACGGGACAGGGGGCAAAGTCCTACGAGCAGTACTTC
V gene: TRBV2; J gene: TRBJ1-2; clone size: few; D gene: .; CDR3 protein: CASSELVLVTEGYTF; CDR3 DNA: TGTGCCAGCAGTGAATTAGTGCTTGTGACAGAAGGCTACACCTTC
V gene: TRBV10-3; J gene: TRBJ2-1; clone size: few; D gene: TRBD1; CDR3 protein: CAVWTGRWDEQFF; CDR3 DNA: TGTGCCGTCTGGACAGGGCGGTGGGATGAGCAGTTCTTC
V gene: TRBV15; J gene: TRBJ2-6; clone size: .; D gene: TRBD2; CDR3 protein: CATSSGGETGANVLTF; CDR3 DNA: TGTGCCACCAGCAGCGGGGGGGAAACTGGGGCCAACGTCCTGACTTTC
V gene: TRBV2; J gene: TRBJ1-1; clone size: few; D gene: .; CDR3 protein: CATTYDTGLNTEAFF; CDR3 DNA: TGTGCCACAACCTACGACACAGGGTTGAACACTGAAGCTTTCTTT
V gene: TRBV7-9; J gene: TRBJ1-1; clone size: few; D gene: .; CDR3 protein: CASSDPLGSPNTEAFF; CDR3 DNA: TGTGCCAGCAGCGACCCGCTGGGCAGCCCGAACACTGAAGCTTTCTTT
V gene: TRBV3-1; J gene: TRBJ2-7; clone size: .; D gene: .; CDR3 protein: CASSQEALAVYEQYF; CDR3 DNA: TGTGCCAGCAGCCAAGAGGCGCTAGCTGTCTACGAGCAGTACTTC
V gene: TRBV20-1; J gene: TRBJ2-1; clone size: few; D gene: TRBD2; CDR3 protein: CSARDLAGGPNDEQFF; CDR3 DNA: TGCAGTGCTAGAGATCTCGCGGGAGGGCCTAACGATGAGCAGTTCTTC
V gene: TRBV7-9; J gene: TRBJ1-3; clone size: .; D gene: .; CDR3 protein: CASSPPDSGNTIYF; CDR3 DNA: TGTGCCAGCAGCCCCCCCGACTCTGGAAACACCATATATTTT
V gene: TRBV18; J gene: TRBJ2-7; clone size: .; D gene: TRBD1; CDR3 protein: CASSPSGTGGGEQYF; CDR3 DNA: TGTGCCAGCTCACCCTCCGGGACAGGGGGCGGCGAGCAGTACTTC
V gene: TRBV27; J gene: TRBJ1-4; clone size: few; D gene: .; CDR3 protein: CASSLSSYTNEKLFF; CDR3 DNA: TGTGCCAGCAGTTTATCAAGTTATACCAATGAAAAACTGTTTTTT
V gene: TRBV7-8; J gene: TRBJ1-2; clone size: many; D gene: .; CDR3 protein: CASSQQGRGYGYTF; CDR3 DNA: TGTGCCAGCAGCCAACAGGGACGAGGCTATGGCTACACCTTC
V gene: TRBV6-6; J gene: TRBJ2-5; clone size: .; D gene: .; CDR3 protein: CASSYETQYF; CDR3 DNA: TGTGCCAGCAGTTACGAGACCCAGTACTTC
V gene: TRBV14; J gene: TRBJ1-1; clone size: few; D gene: .; CDR3 protein: CASSLRAGGTSEAFF; CDR3 DNA: TGTGCCAGCAGTCTTCGTGCGGGGGGGACCTCTGAAGCTTTCTTT
V gene: TRBV20-1; J gene: TRBJ2-7; clone size: .; D gene: .; CDR3 protein: CSASGGTSYEQYF; CDR3 DNA: TGCAGTGCTAGCGGCGGTACCTCCTACGAGCAGTACTTC
V gene: TRBV11-2; J gene: TRBJ2-7; clone size: .; D gene: .; CDR3 protein: CASSSRMGTAWGYEQYF; CDR3 DNA: TGTGCCAGCAGCTCCCGTATGGGGACCGCCTGGGGCTACGAGCAGTACTTC
V gene: TRBV7-2; J gene: TRBJ2-1; clone size: few; D gene: .; CDR3 protein: CASSFGTNYNEQFF; CDR3 DNA: TGTGCCAGCAGCTTCGGGACAAACTACAATGAGCAGTTCTTC
V gene: TRBV20-1; J gene: TRBJ1-2; clone size: .; D gene: TRBD1; CDR3 protein: CSARDRDRGYGYTF; CDR3 DNA: TGCAGTGCTAGAGATAGGGACAGGGGCTATGGCTACACCTTC
V gene: TRBV7-2; J gene: TRBJ2-2; clone size: .; D gene: .; CDR3 protein: CASSRRGGSLNTGELFF; CDR3 DNA: TGTGCCAGCAGTCGACGAGGTGGCAGCCTGAACACCGGGGAGCTGTTTTTT
V gene: TRBV6-1; J gene: TRBJ2-5; clone size: .; D gene: .; CDR3 protein: CASRYVYSSQETQYF; CDR3 DNA: TGTGCCAGCAGATACGTGTACAGTTCCCAAGAGACCCAGTACTTC
V gene: TRBV12-3/TRBV12-4; J gene: TRBJ1-1; clone size: many; D gene: .; CDR3 protein: CASSLTWSTEAFF; CDR3 DNA: TGTGCCAGCAGTTTAACGTGGAGCACTGAAGCTTTCTTT
V gene: TRBV19; J gene: TRBJ1-3; clone size: few; D gene: .; CDR3 protein: CASSINPRGSGNTIYF; CDR3 DNA: TGTGCCAGTAGTATTAACCCAAGAGGCTCTGGAAACACCATATATTTT
V gene: TRBV7-2; J gene: TRBJ2-7; clone size: .; D gene: .; CDR3 protein: CASSLEWLPSEQYF; CDR3 DNA: TGTGCCAGCAGCTTAGAGTGGTTGCCAAGCGAGCAGTACTTC
V gene: TRBV6-6; J gene: TRBJ2-4; clone size: .; D gene: .; CDR3 protein: CASSYSNTRVGNIQYF; CDR3 DNA: TGTGCCAGCAGTTACTCGAACACCAGGGTAGGAAACATTCAGTACTTC
V gene: TRBV12-3/TRBV12-4; J gene: TRBJ2-1; clone size: .; D gene: .; CDR3 protein: CASSLALGGYYNEQFF; CDR3 DNA: TGTGCCAGCAGTTTAGCGCTGGGGGGCTACTACAATGAGCAGTTCTTC
V gene: TRBV7-9; J gene: TRBJ1-2; clone size: many; D gene: .; CDR3 protein: CASSRGQLYGYTF; CDR3 DNA: TGTGCCAGCAGCCGGGGGCAGCTTTATGGCTACACCTTC
V gene: TRBV19; J gene: TRBJ2-5; clone size: .; D gene: TRBD2; CDR3 protein: CASRVSGEETQYF; CDR3 DNA: TGTGCCAGTAGGGTTAGCGGGGAGGAGACCCAGTACTTC
V gene: TRBV6-6; J gene: TRBJ1-4; clone size: few; D gene: .; CDR3 protein: CASRPSGSNEKLFF; CDR3 DNA: TGTGCCAGCAGACCCTCAGGGTCTAATGAAAAACTGTTTTTT
V gene: TRBV5-4; J gene: TRBJ1-2; clone size: once; D gene: TRBD1; CDR3 protein: CASSLDVGTGYSGYTF; CDR3 DNA: TGTGCCAGCAGCTTAGACGTCGGGACAGGGTACTCGGGCTACACCTTC
V gene: TRBV7-4; J gene: TRBJ2-7; clone size: .; D gene: .; CDR3 protein: CASSLAGTPSYEQYF; CDR3 DNA: TGTGCCAGCAGCTTAGCGGGGACTCCCTCCTACGAGCAGTACTTC
V gene: TRBV7-9; J gene: TRBJ2-1; clone size: few; D gene: TRBD2; CDR3 protein: CASSTSGGANYEQFF; CDR3 DNA: TGTGCCAGCAGCACTAGCGGGGGGGCGAACTATGAGCAGTTCTTC
V gene: TRBV12-3/TRBV12-4; J gene: TRBJ2-5; clone size: .; D gene: .; CDR3 protein: CASSRDSETQYF; CDR3 DNA: TGTGCCAGCAGCCGGGACTCCGAGACCCAGTACTTC
V gene: TRBV12-3/TRBV12-4; J gene: TRBJ2-6; clone size: few; D gene: .; CDR3 protein: CASSPTGANVLTF; CDR3 DNA: TGTGCCAGCAGCCCGACAGGAGCCAACGTCCTGACTTTC
V gene: TRBV7-3; J gene: TRBJ1-6; clone size: many; D gene: .; CDR3 protein: CASSLGNQSPLHF; CDR3 DNA: TGTGCCAGCAGCTTAGGAAATCAATCACCCCTCCACTTT
V gene: TRBV29-1; J gene: TRBJ1-1; clone size: few; D gene: TRBD1; CDR3 protein: CSVGGTGGGKDTEAFF; CDR3 DNA: TGCAGCGTTGGAGGGACAGGGGGTGGTAAGGACACTGAAGCTTTCTTT
V gene: TRBV6-2/TRBV6-3; J gene: TRBJ2-1; clone size: .; D gene: TRBD2; CDR3 protein: CASSYGTSGVSYNEQFF; CDR3 DNA: TGTGCCAGCAGTTACGGGACTAGCGGGGTTTCCTACAATGAGCAGTTCTTC
V gene: TRBV7-3; J gene: TRBJ2-7; clone size: few; D gene: .; CDR3 protein: CASSWVVGPTYEQYF; CDR3 DNA: TGTGCCAGCAGCTGGGTAGTTGGTCCCACCTACGAGCAGTACTTC
V gene: TRBV7-2; J gene: TRBJ1-5; clone size: few; D gene: .; CDR3 protein: CASSSAVGTPPRNF; CDR3 DNA: TGTGCCAGCAGCTCCGCGGTAGGGACACCGCCTCGGAATTTT
V gene: TRBV12-3/TRBV12-4; J gene: TRBJ1-3; clone size: many; D gene: .; CDR3 protein: CASSLNRPGNTIYF; CDR3 DNA: TGTGCCAGCAGTTTAAATCGTCCAGGAAACACCATATATTTT
V gene: TRBV7-8; J gene: TRBJ2-1; clone size: .; D gene: .; CDR3 protein: CASSPGRGSGLVFF; CDR3 DNA: TGTGCCAGCAGCCCGGGGCGGGGTAGCGGTCTCGTGTTCTTC
V gene: TRBV28; J gene: TRBJ2-3; clone size: .; D gene: .; CDR3 protein: CASSPLRAAPGTQYF; CDR3 DNA: TGTGCCAGCAGTCCCCTGCGAGCGGCCCCCGGTACGCAGTATTTT
V gene: TRBV28; J gene: TRBJ2-2; clone size: .; D gene: TRBD1; CDR3 protein: CASKGGPNTGELFF; CDR3 DNA: TGTGCCAGCAAAGGGGGCCCGAACACCGGGGAGCTGTTTTTT
V gene: TRBV25-1; J gene: TRBJ1-5; clone size: .; D gene: TRBD1; CDR3 protein: CASSDCTGQAYQPQHF; CDR3 DNA: TGTGCCAGCAGTGACTGCACCGGACAGGCTTATCAGCCCCAGCATTTT
V gene: TRBV12-3/TRBV12-4; J gene: TRBJ2-7; clone size: few; D gene: .; CDR3 protein: CASSIGRVREQYF; CDR3 DNA: TGTGCCAGCAGTATTGGTCGGGTCCGCGAGCAGTACTTC
V gene: TRBV19; J gene: TRBJ1-1; clone size: .; D gene: .; CDR3 protein: CASNMDLNTEAFF; CDR3 DNA: TGTGCCAGTAATATGGACCTGAACACTGAAGCTTTCTTT
V gene: TRBV5-6; J gene: TRBJ2-7; clone size: few; D gene: TRBD1; CDR3 protein: CASSFNPGGDEQYF; CDR3 DNA: TGTGCCAGCAGCTTTAATCCAGGGGGCGACGAGCAGTACTTC
V gene: TRBV5-4; J gene: TRBJ2-3; clone size: .; D gene: .; CDR3 protein: CASSLLQGVTDTQYF; CDR3 DNA: TGTGCCAGCAGCTTGTTACAGGGTGTCACAGATACGCAGTATTTT
V gene: TRBV6-5; J gene: TRBJ2-3; clone size: .; D gene: .; CDR3 protein: CASSYASTDTQYF; CDR3 DNA: TGTGCCAGCAGTTACGCCAGCACAGATACGCAGTATTTT
V gene: TRBV7-2; J gene: TRBJ1-5; clone size: many; D gene: .; CDR3 protein: CASSPGGGTGPQHF; CDR3 DNA: TGTGCCAGCTCCCCGGGGGGAGGAACAGGGCCCCAGCATTTT